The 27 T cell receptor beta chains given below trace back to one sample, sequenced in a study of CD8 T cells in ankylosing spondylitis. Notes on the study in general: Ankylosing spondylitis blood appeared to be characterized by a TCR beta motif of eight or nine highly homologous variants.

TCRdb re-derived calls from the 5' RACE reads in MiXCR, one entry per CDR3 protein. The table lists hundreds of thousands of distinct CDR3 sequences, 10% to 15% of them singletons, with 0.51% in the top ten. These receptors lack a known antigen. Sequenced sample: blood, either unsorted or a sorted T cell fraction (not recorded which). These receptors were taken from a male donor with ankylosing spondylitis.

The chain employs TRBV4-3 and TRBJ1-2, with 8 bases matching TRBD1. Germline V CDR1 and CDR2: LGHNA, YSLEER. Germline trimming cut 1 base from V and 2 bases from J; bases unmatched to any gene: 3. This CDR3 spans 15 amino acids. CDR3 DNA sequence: TGCGCCAGCAGCCAAGGGGGGACAGGCAACTATGGCTACACCTTC. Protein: CASSQGGTGNYGYTF.

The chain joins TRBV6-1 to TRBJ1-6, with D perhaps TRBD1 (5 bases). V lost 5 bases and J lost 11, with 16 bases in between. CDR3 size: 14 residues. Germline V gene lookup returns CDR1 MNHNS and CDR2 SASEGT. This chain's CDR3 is CASSTGSDKTPLHF. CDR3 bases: TGTGCCAGCAGTACAGGCAGTGATAAGACACCCCTCCACTTT.

In DNA, the CDR3 is TGTGCCAGCAGACGGACAGGGGCTTACTACGAGCAGTACTTC. This encodes CASRRTGAYYEQYF. The rearrangement links TRBV28 to TRBJ2-7; TRBD1 matches at 9 bases. V dropped 6 bases and J dropped 3; count of bases not matched to a gene: 6. CDR1 is MDHEN and CDR2 is SYDVKM in the germline V gene. CDR3 length equals 14 residues.

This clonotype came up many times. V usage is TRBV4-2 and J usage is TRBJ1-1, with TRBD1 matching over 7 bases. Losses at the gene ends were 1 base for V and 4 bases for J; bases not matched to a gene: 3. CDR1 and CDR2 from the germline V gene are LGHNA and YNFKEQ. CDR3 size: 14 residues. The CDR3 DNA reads TGTGCCAGCAGCCAAGGTGACAGGGTCACTGAAGCTTTCTTT. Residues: CASSQGDRVTEAFF.

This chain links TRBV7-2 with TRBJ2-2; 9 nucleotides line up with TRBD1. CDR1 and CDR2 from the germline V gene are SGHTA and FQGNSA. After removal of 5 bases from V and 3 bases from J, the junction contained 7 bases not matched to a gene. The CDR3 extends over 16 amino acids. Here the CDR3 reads CASSLTGGRDTGELFF. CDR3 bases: TGTGCCAGCAGCCTTACAGGGGGCAGGGACACCGGGGAGCTGTTTTTT.

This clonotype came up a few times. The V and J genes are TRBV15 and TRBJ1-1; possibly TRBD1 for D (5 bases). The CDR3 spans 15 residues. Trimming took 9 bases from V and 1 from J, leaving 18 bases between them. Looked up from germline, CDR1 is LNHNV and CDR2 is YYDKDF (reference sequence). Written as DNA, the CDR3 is TGTGCCACAGGGACTTATGGCGGGGGGAACACTGAAGCTTTCTTT. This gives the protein CATGTYGGGNTEAFF.

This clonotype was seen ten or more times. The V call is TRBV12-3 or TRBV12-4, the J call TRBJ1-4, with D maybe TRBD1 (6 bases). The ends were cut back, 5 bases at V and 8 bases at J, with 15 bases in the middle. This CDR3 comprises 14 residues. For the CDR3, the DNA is TGTGCCAGCAGTCCGTACAGGGTAGGGGAAAAACTGTTTTTT. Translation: CASSPYRVGEKLFF.

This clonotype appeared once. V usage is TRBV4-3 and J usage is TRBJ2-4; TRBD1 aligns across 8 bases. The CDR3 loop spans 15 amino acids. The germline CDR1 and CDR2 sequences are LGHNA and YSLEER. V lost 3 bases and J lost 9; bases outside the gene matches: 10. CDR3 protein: CASSQYSGGEVIQYF. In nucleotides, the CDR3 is TGCGCCAGCAGCCAGTACTCAGGGGGCGAAGTCATTCAGTACTTC.

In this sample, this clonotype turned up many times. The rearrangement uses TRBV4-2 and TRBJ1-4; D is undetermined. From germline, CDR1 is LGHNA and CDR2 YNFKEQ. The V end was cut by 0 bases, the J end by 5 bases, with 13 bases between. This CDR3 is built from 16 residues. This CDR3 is CASSQDRGRLNEKLFF. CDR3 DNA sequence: TGTGCCAGCAGCCAAGATCGAGGCAGGCTGAATGAAAAACTGTTTTTT.

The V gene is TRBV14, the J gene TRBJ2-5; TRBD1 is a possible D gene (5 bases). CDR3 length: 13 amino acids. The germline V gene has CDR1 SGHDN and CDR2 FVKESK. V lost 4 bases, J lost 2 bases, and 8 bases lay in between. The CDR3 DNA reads TGTGCCAGCAGCCGCAGACAGCAAGAGACCCAGTACTTC. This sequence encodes CASSRRQQETQYF.

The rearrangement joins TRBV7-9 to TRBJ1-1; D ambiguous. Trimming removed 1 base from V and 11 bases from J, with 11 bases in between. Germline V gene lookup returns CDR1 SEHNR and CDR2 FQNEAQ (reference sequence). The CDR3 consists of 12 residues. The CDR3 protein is CASSLVQAEAFF. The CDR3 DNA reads TGTGCCAGCAGCTTAGTGCAGGCGGAGGCTTTCTTT.

CDR3 sequence: CASSSRLAPFTMSSNEQFF. The CDR3 DNA is TGTGCCAGCAGTTCCCGACTAGCGCCCTTTACAATGTCGAGCAATGAGCAGTTCTTC. The chain recombines TRBV28 with TRBJ2-1, with 8 positions matching TRBD2. V trimming: 4 bases; J trimming: 6 bases; junction bases outside the gene matches: 20. The CDR3 is 19 amino acids. The germline V gene encodes CDR1 MDHEN and CDR2 SYDVKM.

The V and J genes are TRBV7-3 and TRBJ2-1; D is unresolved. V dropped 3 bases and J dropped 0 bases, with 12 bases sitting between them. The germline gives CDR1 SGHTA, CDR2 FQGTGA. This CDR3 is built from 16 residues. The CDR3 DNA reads TGTGCCAGCAGCTTTCAAGCTTGGAGCTCCTACAATGAGCAGTTCTTC. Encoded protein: CASSFQAWSSYNEQFF.

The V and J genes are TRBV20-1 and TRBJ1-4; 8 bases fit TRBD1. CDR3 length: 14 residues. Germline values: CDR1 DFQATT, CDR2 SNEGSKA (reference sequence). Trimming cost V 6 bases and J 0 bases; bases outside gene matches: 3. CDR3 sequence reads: CSATGVSTNEKLFF. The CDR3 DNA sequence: TGCAGTGCGACAGGGGTGTCAACTAATGAAAAACTGTTTTTT.

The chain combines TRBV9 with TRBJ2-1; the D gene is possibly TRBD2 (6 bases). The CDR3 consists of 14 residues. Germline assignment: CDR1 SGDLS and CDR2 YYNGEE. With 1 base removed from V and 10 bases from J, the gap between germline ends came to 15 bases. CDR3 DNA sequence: TGTGCCAGCAGCGTAAGGACGGGAGTAGGCGAGCAGTTCTTC. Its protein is CASSVRTGVGEQFF.

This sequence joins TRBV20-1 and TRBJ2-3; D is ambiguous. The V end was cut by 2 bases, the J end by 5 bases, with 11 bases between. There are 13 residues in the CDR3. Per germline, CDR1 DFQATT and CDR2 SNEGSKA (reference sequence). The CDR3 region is CSARRVVGDTQYF. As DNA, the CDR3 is TGCAGTGCTAGACGTGTTGTAGGAGATACGCAGTATTTT.

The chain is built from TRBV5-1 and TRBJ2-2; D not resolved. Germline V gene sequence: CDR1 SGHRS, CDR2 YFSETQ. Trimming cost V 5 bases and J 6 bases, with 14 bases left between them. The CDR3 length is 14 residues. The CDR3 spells CASRPSMGSGELFF. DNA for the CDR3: TGCGCCAGCAGACCCTCAATGGGATCCGGGGAGCTGTTTTTT. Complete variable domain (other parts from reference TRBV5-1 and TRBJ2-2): KAGVTQTPRYLIKTRGQQVTLSCSPISGHRSVSWYQQTPGQGLQFLFEYFSETQRNKGNFPGRFSGRQFSNSRSEMNVSTLELGDSALYLCASRPSMGSGELFFGEGSRLTVL.

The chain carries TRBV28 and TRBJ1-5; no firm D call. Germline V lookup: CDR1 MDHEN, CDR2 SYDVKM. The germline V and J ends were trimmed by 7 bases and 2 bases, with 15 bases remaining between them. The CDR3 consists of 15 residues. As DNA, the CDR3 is TGTGCCAGCACTGGCGAGGACGGGGGCAATCAGCCCCAGCATTTT. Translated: CASTGEDGGNQPQHF.

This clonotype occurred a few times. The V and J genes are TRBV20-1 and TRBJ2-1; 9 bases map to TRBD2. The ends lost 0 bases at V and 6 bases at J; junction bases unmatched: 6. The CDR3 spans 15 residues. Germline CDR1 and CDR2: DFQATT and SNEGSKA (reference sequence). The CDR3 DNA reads TGCAGTGCTAGAGACCCTAGCGGGAAGGTCAATGAGCAGTTCTTC. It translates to CSARDPSGKVNEQFF.

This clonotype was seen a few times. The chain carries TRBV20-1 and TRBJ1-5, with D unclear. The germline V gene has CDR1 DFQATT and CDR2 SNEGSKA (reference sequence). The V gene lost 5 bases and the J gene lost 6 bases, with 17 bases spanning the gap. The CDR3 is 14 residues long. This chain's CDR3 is CSAGREVRGQPQHF. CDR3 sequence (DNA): TGCAGTGCTGGTAGGGAGGTCCGCGGTCAGCCCCAGCATTTT.

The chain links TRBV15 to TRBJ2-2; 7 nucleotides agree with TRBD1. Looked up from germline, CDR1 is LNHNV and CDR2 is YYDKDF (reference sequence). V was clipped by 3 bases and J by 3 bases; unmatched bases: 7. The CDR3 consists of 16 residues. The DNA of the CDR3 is TGTGCCACCAGCAGTATCCGGGACAGTTACACCGGGGAGCTGTTTTTT. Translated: CATSSIRDSYTGELFF.

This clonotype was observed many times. This CDR3 reads CASSQATVSNQPQHF. The CDR3 DNA reads TGTGCCAGCAGCCAAGCGACAGTTTCGAATCAGCCCCAGCATTTT. The rearrangement joins TRBV4-2 to TRBJ1-5, with TRBD1 as a possible D gene (5 bases). The CDR3 covers 15 residues. The germline gives CDR1 LGHNA, CDR2 YNFKEQ. V shed 1 base and J shed 4 bases, with 11 bases lying between them.

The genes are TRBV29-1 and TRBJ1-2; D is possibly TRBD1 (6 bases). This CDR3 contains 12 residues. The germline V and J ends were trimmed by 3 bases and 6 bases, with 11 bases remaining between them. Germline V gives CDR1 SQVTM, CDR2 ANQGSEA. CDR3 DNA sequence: TGCAGCGTTGAGGGGGGCAGAGATGGCTACACCTTC. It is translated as CSVEGGRDGYTF.

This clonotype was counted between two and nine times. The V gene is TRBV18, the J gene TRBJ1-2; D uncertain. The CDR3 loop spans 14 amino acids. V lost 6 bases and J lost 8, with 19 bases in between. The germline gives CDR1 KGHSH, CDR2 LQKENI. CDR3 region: CASSPDLAGRGYTF. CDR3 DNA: TGTGCCAGCTCGCCAGATCTCGCCGGAAGGGGCTACACCTTC.

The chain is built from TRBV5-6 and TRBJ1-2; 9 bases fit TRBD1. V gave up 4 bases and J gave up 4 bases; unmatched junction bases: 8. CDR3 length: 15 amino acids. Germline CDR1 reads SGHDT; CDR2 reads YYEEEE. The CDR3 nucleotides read TGTGCCAGCAGCCCTAGGGACAGGGCAGTCTATGGCTACACCTTC. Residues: CASSPRDRAVYGYTF. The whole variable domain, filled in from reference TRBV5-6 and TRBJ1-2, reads DAGVTQSPTHLIKTRGQQVTLRCSPKSGHDTVSWYQQALGQGPQFIFQYYEEEERQRGNFPDRFSGHQFPNYSSELNVNALLLGDSALYLCASSPRDRAVYGYTFGSGTRLTVV.

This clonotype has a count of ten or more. The CDR3 DNA reads TGCGCCAAACTAGCGGGTGAGCAGTTCTTC. As protein: CAKLAGEQFF. This sequence joins TRBV10-1 and TRBJ2-1, with 9 bases fitting TRBD2. Trimming took 10 bases from V and 9 from J; bases not matched to a gene: 1. CDR3 length: 10 amino acids. Germline-derived CDR1 and CDR2 are WNHNN and SYGVQD (reference sequence).

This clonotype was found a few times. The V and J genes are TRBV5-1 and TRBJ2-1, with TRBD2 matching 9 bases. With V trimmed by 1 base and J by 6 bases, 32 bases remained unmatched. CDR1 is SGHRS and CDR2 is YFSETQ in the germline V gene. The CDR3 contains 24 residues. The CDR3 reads CASSLTSWNRVAGGRAILPNEQFF. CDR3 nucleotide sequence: TGCGCCAGCAGCTTGACTAGTTGGAATCGGGTGGCCGGCGGGAGGGCCATTCTACCCAATGAGCAGTTCTTC.